The 28 T cell receptor beta chains listed next were all sequenced from one sample in a study of T-cell memory formation after mild COVID-19. TCRdb analysed the 5' RACE reads with MiXCR anew, one entry per CDR3 protein. The sample carries hundreds of thousands of distinct CDR3 sequences, less than 25% recorded once. The sequenced sample was PBMCs or a T cell subset sorted from them (not recorded which). The receptors shown here come from an adult woman who had mild COVID-19 (a few samples of this study predate the infection). Cell type and time point are not known.

This chain uses TRBV24-1 with TRBJ2-3; 9 bases map to TRBD2. Germline trimming cut 7 bases from V and 4 bases from J; bases unmatched to any gene: 11. The CDR3 is 16 amino acids. Germline V gene data show CDR1 as KGHDR and CDR2 as SFDVKD. The CDR3 is CATSPISGRGADTQYF. CDR3 DNA sequence: TGTGCCACCAGCCCAATTAGCGGGAGAGGAGCAGATACGCAGTATTTT.

This clonotype showed up just a few times. The chain joins TRBV7-3 to TRBJ2-3; possible D gene TRBD2, 6 bases. There are 17 residues in the CDR3. The germline CDR1 and CDR2 sequences are SGHTA and FQGTGA. Trimming removed 0 bases at V and 0 bases at J, with 13 bases between. CDR3 loop: CASSLTPPGTSTDTQYF. CDR3 DNA: TGTGCCAGCAGCTTAACGCCTCCCGGGACTAGCACAGATACGCAGTATTTT.

This clonotype was observed a few times. The V call is TRBV2, the J call TRBJ2-5, with 9 positions matching TRBD1. The CDR3 has 14 residues. Germline V lookup: CDR1 SNHLY, CDR2 FYNNEI. V dropped 8 bases and J dropped 4; count of bases not matched to a gene: 8. CDR3 nucleotide sequence: TGTGCCAGCGGGAGAGACAGGGGGGCAGAGACCCAGTACTTC. Its protein product is CASGRDRGAETQYF.

This chain links TRBV6-5 with TRBJ1-2; no firm D call. The germline V and J ends were trimmed by 8 bases and 6 bases, with 16 bases remaining between them. The length of the CDR3 is 13 residues. Germline-derived CDR1 and CDR2 are MNHEY and SVGAGI. CDR3 coding DNA: TGTGCCAGCGCCCCGGGAGGGTTCGATGGCTACACCTTC. Translation gives CASAPGGFDGYTF.

In this sample, this clonotype turned up a few times. V is TRBV6-1 and J is TRBJ1-1, with 9 bases aligning to TRBD1. Germline V gives CDR1 MNHNS, CDR2 SASEGT. The CDR3 totals 13 residues. V gave up 6 bases and J gave up 7 bases; unmatched junction bases: 6. In DNA, the CDR3 is TGTGCCAGCAGAGAGACAGGGGGAGGTGAAGCTTTCTTT. Translated, it gives CASRETGGGEAFF.

This clonotype showed up just a few times. This sequence joins TRBV5-1 and TRBJ1-2; TRBD1 might be the D (6 bases). Germline CDR1 reads SGHRS; CDR2 reads YFSETQ. This CDR3 contains 14 residues. Trimming removed 0 bases at V and 7 bases at J, with 13 bases between. CDR3 sequence: CASSLGEQGIGYTF. CDR3 coding DNA: TGCGCCAGCAGCTTGGGGGAACAGGGAATTGGCTACACCTTC.

This clonotype has a handful of counts. The V call is TRBV7-9, the J call TRBJ2-1; 9 bases fit TRBD1. From germline, CDR1 is SEHNR and CDR2 FQNEAQ (reference sequence). Trimming at V came to 5 bases and at J to 4 bases, leaving 9 bases not matched to a gene. The CDR3 has 16 residues. The CDR3 reads CASSPPQGAGYNEQFF. CDR3 sequence (DNA): TGTGCCAGCAGCCCGCCACAGGGGGCAGGGTACAATGAGCAGTTCTTC.

The CDR3 nucleotides read TGTGCCAGCAGCTACCCAGGCCCCGAGCAGTACTTC. Translated, it gives CASSYPGPEQYF. This chain joins TRBV7-2 and TRBJ2-7, with D uncertain. Germline V gives CDR1 SGHTA, CDR2 FQGNSA. CDR3 length: 12 residues. Trimming left V 4 bases short and J 6 bases short, with 10 bases between.

This chain connects TRBV18 to TRBJ1-2, with D maybe TRBD1 (5 bases). V lost 1 base and J lost 4, with 10 bases in between. CDR1 and CDR2 (germline): KGHSH, LQKENI. The CDR3 is 14 residues long. CDR3 region: CASSPRRALYGYTF. Written as DNA, the CDR3 is TGTGCCAGCTCACCACGCAGGGCCCTCTATGGCTACACCTTC.

The rearrangement joins TRBV2 to TRBJ2-3; D may be TRBD1 or TRBD2 (5 bases each). Trimming removed 8 bases from V and 0 bases from J, with 18 bases in between. The CDR3 runs to 16 residues. Germline V gene data show CDR1 as SNHLY and CDR2 as FYNNEI. The CDR3 spells CASGDGFKFSTDTQYF. For the CDR3, the DNA is TGTGCCAGCGGGGACGGTTTCAAGTTTAGCACAGATACGCAGTATTTT.

This chain uses TRBV4-1 with TRBJ2-7, with D perhaps TRBD1 (6 bases). Trimming removed 5 bases at V and 5 bases at J, with 19 bases between. Looked up from germline, CDR1 is MGHRA and CDR2 is YSYEKL. The CDR3 sequence is 15 residues long. The CDR3 region is CASSFSVWGQDEQYF. For the CDR3, the DNA is TGCGCCAGCAGCTTCAGCGTCTGGGGGCAAGACGAGCAGTACTTC.

The rearrangement links TRBV12-3 or TRBV12-4 to TRBJ2-7; D is perhaps TRBD1 (5 bases). The CDR3 consists of 16 residues. Deletions cut 3 bases from V and 4 bases from J, with 19 bases between. Here the CDR3 DNA reads TGTGCCAGCAGTTTCTCTCAGATAACGCCAGGGTACGAGCAGTACTTC. Translation gives CASSFSQITPGYEQYF.

V is TRBV6-5 and J is TRBJ1-1; tentatively, D is TRBD1 (6 bases). Trimming removed 0 bases at V and 5 bases at J, with 13 bases between. The CDR3 totals 15 residues. Germline V gene lookup returns CDR1 MNHEY and CDR2 SVGAGI. CDR3 nucleotides: TGTGCCAGCAGTTACTCGGAGACAGGAAGGACTGAAGCTTTCTTT. It yields the protein CASSYSETGRTEAFF.

The chain has TRBV12-3 or TRBV12-4 and TRBJ2-1; D unclear. Trimming took 5 bases from V and 9 from J, leaving 17 bases between them. The CDR3 sequence is 14 residues long. The chain's CDR3 is CASSPGRVVGEQFF. DNA for the CDR3: TGTGCCAGCAGTCCAGGCAGAGTTGTCGGTGAGCAGTTCTTC.

The chain links TRBV20-1 to TRBJ1-2; the D gene is possibly TRBD1 (6 bases). CDR1 is DFQATT and CDR2 is SNEGSKA in the germline V gene (reference sequence). The CDR3 sequence is 14 residues long. Deletions cut 0 bases from V and 13 bases from J, with 21 bases between. The CDR3 DNA is TGCAGTGCTAGAGACAGGGGTCACATCCCTCTGATCACCTTC. The encoded protein is CSARDRGHIPLITF.

The chain carries TRBV4-1 and TRBJ1-2, with 8 nucleotides matching TRBD1. CDR1 is MGHRA, CDR2 YSYEKL, per germline. V was pared by 1 base and J by 0 bases, with 4 bases of the junction left unmatched. CDR3 length: 16 amino acids. The CDR3 nucleotides read TGCGCCAGCAGCCAAGTTGACAGGGGAGCTAACTATGGCTACACCTTC. Amino acids: CASSQVDRGANYGYTF.

The rearrangement uses TRBV10-3 and TRBJ2-1; D uncertain. Deletions cut 0 bases from V and 7 bases from J, with 4 bases between. Germline V CDR1 and CDR2: ENHRY, SYGVKD. CDR3 length: 12 residues. The CDR3 DNA is TGTGCCATCAGTGAGTCGACAAATGAGCAGTTCTTC. It is translated as CAISESTNEQFF.

This clonotype was counted a few times. This chain uses TRBV25-1 with TRBJ1-3, with TRBD1 identical over 9 bases. Germline CDR1 is MGHDK and CDR2 is SYGVNS. The CDR3 is 14 residues long. V shed 4 bases and J 4 bases; nucleotides not matched to a gene: 2. The CDR3 region has the DNA TGTGCCAGCAGTGGCGGGACAGGGGGAAACACCATATATTTT. Amino acids: CASSGGTGGNTIYF.

The chain joins TRBV30 to TRBJ1-1; no definite D call. V shed 3 bases and J shed 0 bases, with 8 bases lying between them. Germline assignment: CDR1 GTSNPN and CDR2 SVGIG (reference sequence). There are 13 residues in the CDR3. CDR3: CAWSPSVNTEAFF. In nucleotides, the CDR3 is TGTGCCTGGAGCCCCTCTGTGAACACTGAAGCTTTCTTT.

V is TRBV2 and J is TRBJ2-2, with TRBD1 matching over 7 bases. Per the germline V gene, CDR1 is SNHLY and CDR2 is FYNNEI. Unmatched junction bases numbered 7, after V lost 2 bases and J lost 7 bases. The CDR3 spans 15 residues. The CDR3 protein is CASSEFEGAIGELFF. CDR3 in DNA: TGTGCCAGCAGTGAATTTGAGGGGGCGATCGGGGAGCTGTTTTTT. Using reference TRBV2 and TRBJ2-2 for the parts outside the CDR3, the full variable domain is EPEVTQTPSHQVTQMGQEVILRCVPISNHLYFYWYRQILGQKVEFLVSFYNNEISEKSEIFDDQFSVERPDGSNFTLKIRSTKLEDSAMYFCASSEFEGAIGELFFGEGSRLTVL.

This clonotype occurred once. The V call is TRBV25-1, the J call TRBJ1-1; D remains ambiguous. V gave up 5 bases and J gave up 4 bases, with 14 bases separating them. The CDR3 is made up of 14 amino acids. Per germline, CDR1 MGHDK and CDR2 SYGVNS. In DNA, the CDR3 is TGTGCCAGCAGTCTTTCCCTAATAGGCACTGAAGCTTTCTTT. Its protein product is CASSLSLIGTEAFF. The variable domain in full, with the rest retrieved from reference TRBV25-1 and TRBJ1-1, is EADIYQTPRYLVIGTGKKITLECSQTMGHDKMYWYQQDPGMELHLIHYSYGVNSTEKGDLSSESTVSRIRTEHFPLTLESARPSHTSQYLCASSLSLIGTEAFFGQGTRLTVV.

This clonotype was counted only a few times. The chain is built from TRBV4-1 and TRBJ1-1; unclear D gene. Germline V gene sequence: CDR1 MGHRA, CDR2 YSYEKL. The CDR3 runs 14 residues. V shed 0 bases and J shed 3 bases, with 8 bases lying between them. CDR3 nucleotide sequence: TGCGCCAGCAGCCAAGAGGAACAGCACACTGAAGCTTTCTTT. It specifies CASSQEEQHTEAFF.

The chain joins TRBV10-3 to TRBJ2-7; TRBD1 matches 7 bases. V lost 8 bases to trimming and J lost 2 bases; unmatched junction nucleotides: 0. The CDR3 covers 11 residues. Per germline, CDR1 ENHRY and CDR2 SYGVKD. The CDR3 DNA follows: TGTGCCATCGGACAGGCCTACGAGCAGTACTTC. This encodes CAIGQAYEQYF.

The chain carries TRBV20-1 and TRBJ2-3; 11 bases agree with TRBD2. The CDR3 has 13 amino acids. Germline V gene data show CDR1 as DFQATT and CDR2 as SNEGSKA (reference sequence). Trimming cost V 5 bases and J 6 bases; bases outside gene matches: 4. As DNA, the CDR3 is TGCAGTGCTCCACTAGCGGGGGAGGATACGCAGTATTTT. Translated: CSAPLAGEDTQYF.

This clonotype has a handful of counts. The DNA of the CDR3 is TGTGCCAGCAGTTTGGTGGGGGGTATCTACGAGCAGTACTTC. This gives the protein CASSLVGGIYEQYF. The chain has TRBV12-3 or TRBV12-4 and TRBJ2-7; TRBD2 might be the D (6 bases). Trimming took off 3 bases at V and 3 bases at J, with 12 bases between the two ends. The CDR3 is 14 amino acids.

The chain recombines TRBV11-2 with TRBJ2-7, with 9 nucleotides matching TRBD2. This CDR3 region has 17 residues. V lost 4 bases and J lost 2; bases outside the gene matches: 12. Germline-derived CDR1 and CDR2 are SGHAT and FQNNGV. The CDR3 bases are TGTGCCAGCAGCTCGCCCATGCCCCGACTAGCGGCCTACGAGCAGTACTTC. Protein sequence: CASSSPMPRLAAYEQYF.

CDR3 nucleotides: TGTGCCAGCAGCGTAAAAAGCGGGGGGAACAATGAGCAGTTCTTC. This encodes CASSVKSGGNNEQFF. The chain uses TRBV9 and TRBJ2-1; 9 positions agree with TRBD2. The CDR3 has 15 residues. Unmatched junction bases numbered 4, after V lost 1 base and J lost 5 bases. Germline V gene data show CDR1 as SGDLS and CDR2 as YYNGEE.

V usage is TRBV20-1 and J usage is TRBJ2-1, with a tentative D call TRBD2 (5 bases). The V end lost 6 bases, the J end lost 4 bases, and 13 bases lay between the germline ends. The germline gives CDR1 DFQATT, CDR2 SNEGSKA (reference sequence). The CDR3 covers 13 residues. CDR3 residues: CSAAGGHYNEQFF. The CDR3 nucleotides are TGCAGTGCGGCGGGCGGCCATTACAATGAGCAGTTCTTC.